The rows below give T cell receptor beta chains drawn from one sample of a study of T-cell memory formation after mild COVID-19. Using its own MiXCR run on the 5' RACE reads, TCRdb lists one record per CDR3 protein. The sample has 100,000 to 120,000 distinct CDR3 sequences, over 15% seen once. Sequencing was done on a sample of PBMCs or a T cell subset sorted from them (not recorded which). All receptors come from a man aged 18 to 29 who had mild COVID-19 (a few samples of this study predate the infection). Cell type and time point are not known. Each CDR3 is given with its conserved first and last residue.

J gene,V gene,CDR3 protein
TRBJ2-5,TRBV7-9,CASSFGGSVTQYF
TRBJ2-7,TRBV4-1,CASSQAADPSYEQYF
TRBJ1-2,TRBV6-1,CASSVWTGGSPNYGYTF
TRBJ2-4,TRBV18,CASSPWLAGGNPNIQYF
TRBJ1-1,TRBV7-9,CASSSKYSGEGTEAFF
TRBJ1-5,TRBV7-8,CASRGESNQPQHF
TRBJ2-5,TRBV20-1,CSARDVGLETQYF
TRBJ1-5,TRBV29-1,CSVSNGVQPQHF
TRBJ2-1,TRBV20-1,CSANSVSGTGGLDEQFF
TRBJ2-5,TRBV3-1,CASTVSGGAWGLETQYF
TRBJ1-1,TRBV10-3,CAISPGASTEAFF
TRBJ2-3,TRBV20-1,CSARYIATDTQYF
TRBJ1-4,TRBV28,CASTLDKLNEKLFF
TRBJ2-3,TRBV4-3,CASSQGRDRREDTQYF
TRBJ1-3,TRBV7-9,CASSLAGSSGNTIYF
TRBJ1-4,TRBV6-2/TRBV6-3,CASSYPRGRDEKLFF
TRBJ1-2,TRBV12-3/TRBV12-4,CASSLLGDYGYTF
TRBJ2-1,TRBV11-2,CASSMSPGYNEQFF
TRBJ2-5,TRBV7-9,CASSWTGGAGGETQYF
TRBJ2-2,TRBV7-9,CASSLAAGEAGELFF
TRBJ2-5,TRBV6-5,CASSRQGARETQYF
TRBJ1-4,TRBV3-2,CASSHTRNQGLEPATNEKLFF
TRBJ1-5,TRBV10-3,CAISEYGSGDGQPQHF
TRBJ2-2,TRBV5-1,CASSLDQGSTGELFF
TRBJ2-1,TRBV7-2,CASSLAGREQFF
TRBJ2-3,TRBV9,CASSVRLAEDTDTQYF